This T cell receptor (beta chain) was captured by sequencing in a study of regulatory T cells in long-lasting Graves disease. V was clipped by 0 bases and J by 2 bases, with 8 bases between them. There are 15 residues in the CDR3. In germline, CDR1 is ENHRY, CDR2 SYGVKD. This clonotype was observed a handful of times. Its target is not known. Arm-PCR of CDR3 regions with iRepertoire HTBI primers generated TCR beta libraries. Methods used by the authors: Across samples, more than 55 TRBV and some 13 TRBJ segments were found. Each CDR3 protein is one row after TCRdb ran MiXCR on the multiplex PCR reads. What appears here as the V and J calls and clone size reflects TCRdb's work, not the paper's. The sample has about 310,000 distinct CDR3 sequences, 15% to 20% seen once; the top ten hold less than 45%. The time point denotes: newly diagnosed GD, antithyroid drugs for less than 3 months. The TCR library was made from RNA that had been extracted from PBMCs in TRIzol. Collection of peripheral blood (around 10 milliliters) was done using EDTA tubes.

Overall study findings and caveats: Researchers examined only peripheral blood and not thyroid tissue. Relative to newly diagnosed Graves' patients, persistent ones had lower TCR diversity.

The TCR comes from a female donor with Graves disease. This material consisted of peripheral blood mononuclear cells (PBMCs), taken at new diagnosis, from a patient treated with antithyroid drugs. This rearrangement joins TRBV10-3 to TRBJ1-5, with D perhaps TRBD1 (5 bases). The CDR3 DNA reads TGTGCCATCAGTGAGTCCAAAGGGGGCAATCAGCCCCAGCATTTT. Its protein is CAISESKGGNQPQHF.